The following is a TCR beta chain sequence with its context. The data belong to a study of blood T cell repertoires in COVID-19. Across the whole study: COVID-19 samples collected from the United States, Italy and Spain covered acute and convalescent phases.

V shed 3 bases and J 4 bases; nucleotides not matched to a gene: 14. The CDR3 runs 17 residues. The V gene's germline CDR1 is WSHSY and CDR2 SAAADI. As originally analysed: Estimation of nucleated cell counts relied on the amplification of reference gene primers. Clones were read by immunoSEQ multiplex PCR, and TCRdb kept only the in-frame ones, dropping some. V, J and clone size are taken as reported in that table, and D and trimming were inferred from the DNA itself. The sample shows 400,000 to 450,000 clones, about 90% of them seen only once. Sequencing was carried out using peripheral blood. V usage is TRBV10-2 and J usage is TRBJ2-7, with TRBD2 identical over 8 bases. This sequence was found in a man aged 18 to 35 with COVID-19, enrolled during active disease. The CDR3 DNA reads as TGCGCCAGCAGTGAAACGTTTGGCGGGGGGAATAATTACGAGCAGTACTTC. It specifies CASSETFGGGNNYEQYF.